These T cell receptor beta chains were read from a single sample in a study of blood T cell repertoires in COVID-19. Clones were sequenced by immunoSEQ multiplex PCR, and TCRdb holds only the in-frame ones, with some missing. The sample shows about 100,000 clones, 90% to 95% of them seen only once. Material: peripheral blood. The receptors come from a man aged 60-69 years with acute or convalescent COVID-19. Each CDR3 is given with its conserved first and last residue. D genes are given only for firm matches. Not every row has a clone size; where given, it reads once, few, many or a size class.

>TRBD2|NA|16|TRBJ2-5|TRBV7-8
CASSWAGGREGETQYF
TGTGCCAGCAGCTGGGCAGGTGGCAGGGAGGGAGAGACCCAGTACTTC
>NA|NA|15|TRBJ1-4|TRBV28
CASSLQRATNEKLFF
TGTGCCAGCAGTTTACAGCGGGCAACTAATGAAAAACTGTTTTTT
>NA|NA|18|TRBJ2-6|TRBV5-6
CATHATGTQSSGANVLTF
TGTGCCACCCATGCCACCGGGACTCAGAGCTCTGGGGCCAACGTCCTGACTTTC
>TRBD1|once|14|TRBJ2-7|TRBV27
CASSLNGRGSEQYF
TGTGCCAGCAGTCTAAACGGCAGGGGGAGTGAGCAGTACTTC
>NA|few|15|TRBJ2-4|TRBV19
CASSIGGLAKNIQYF
TGTGCCAGTAGTATAGGCGGGCTAGCCAAAAACATTCAGTACTTC
>NA|NA|15|TRBJ1-2|TRBV3-1/TRBV3-2
CASSQLPETGYGYTF
TGTGCCAGCAGCCAACTCCCGGAAACGGGGTATGGCTACACCTTC
>NA|NA|18|TRBJ1-5|TRBV19
CASSIEIRRGGGNQPQHF
TGTGCCAGTAGTATAGAAATCAGGAGGGGGGGCGGCAATCAGCCCCAGCATTTT
>NA|NA|15|TRBJ2-2|TRBV11-3
CASSFGTSNTGELFF
TGTGCCAGCAGCTTTGGGACATCGAACACCGGGGAGCTGTTTTTT
>TRBD1|once|15|TRBJ1-1|TRBV28
CASPRDRGANTEAFF
TGTGCCTCCCCAAGGGACAGGGGCGCTAACACTGAAGCTTTCTTT
>TRBD2|NA|15|TRBJ2-1|TRBV18
CASSPPSGRSGEQFF
TGTGCCAGCTCACCGCCCAGCGGGAGGTCTGGTGAGCAGTTCTTC
>NA|NA|14|TRBJ2-2|TRBV2
CASRPDSNTGELFF
TGTGCCAGCAGACCGGACTCTAACACCGGGGAGCTGTTTTTT
>TRBD2|NA|19|TRBJ2-6|TRBV7-8
CASSPMGLAGVGGANVLTF
TGTGCCAGCAGCCCCATGGGACTAGCGGGAGTTGGTGGGGCCAACGTCCTGACTTTC
>NA|NA|14|TRBJ1-5|TRBV4-3
CASSRSTEVQPQHF
TGCGCCAGCAGCCGATCGACAGAAGTCCAGCCCCAGCATTTT
>NA|NA|14|TRBJ2-7|TRBV5-5
CASSLTGKPYEQYF
TGTGCCAGCAGCTTAACAGGTAAACCCTACGAGCAGTACTTC
>TRBD1|NA|15|TRBJ2-5|TRBV7-2
CASRKVGTDQETQYF
TGTGCCAGCAGGAAAGTAGGGACAGACCAAGAGACCCAGTACTTC
>TRBD2|NA|14|TRBJ2-7|TRBV4-2
CASRGGVVGREQYF
TGTGCCAGCAGGGGGGGGGTGGTAGGTCGCGAGCAGTACTTC
>TRBD1|NA|15|TRBJ1-3|TRBV5-4
CASSRQGSSGNTIYF
TGTGCCAGCTCGCGACAGGGTAGCTCTGGAAACACCATATATTTT
>TRBD1|NA|15|TRBJ2-5|TRBV7-6
CASSLAGTDQETQYF
TGTGCCAGCAGCTTAGCCGGGACAGATCAAGAGACCCAGTACTTC
>TRBD2|NA|19|TRBJ2-1|TRBV11-2
CASNLFGLGKGLAGHEQFF
TGTGCCAGCAACCTTTTCGGCCTTGGTAAGGGACTAGCGGGTCATGAGCAGTTCTTC
>TRBD2|few|14|TRBJ2-3|TRBV7-3
CASSFGTSTDTQYF
TGTGCCAGCAGCTTTGGGACTAGTACAGATACGCAGTATTTT
>TRBD1|NA|13|TRBJ1-6|TRBV27
CAIPQGSDSPLHF
TGTGCCATCCCACAGGGGAGCGATTCACCCCTCCACTTT
>TRBD1|NA|15|TRBJ1-5|TRBV19
CASSIWGQTNQPQHF
TGTGCCAGTAGTATTTGGGGACAGACTAATCAGCCCCAGCATTTT
>TRBD1|NA|15|TRBJ2-7|TRBV11-3
CASSLGTGRTYEQYF
TGTGCCAGCAGCTTAGGGACAGGGCGAACCTACGAGCAGTACTTC
>NA|NA|15|TRBJ2-2|TRBV11-2
CASSPTPGSAGELFF
TGTGCCAGCAGCCCCACCCCAGGGTCCGCCGGGGAGCTGTTTTTT
>NA|NA|16|TRBJ1-1|TRBV30
CAWSTYGGPTRTEAFF
TGTGCCTGGAGCACGTACGGGGGTCCCACAAGGACTGAAGCTTTCTTT
>NA|NA|12|TRBJ1-1|TRBV12-3/TRBV12-4
CASSPGAGAAFF
TGTGCCAGCAGCCCTGGGGCAGGGGCGGCTTTCTTT
>TRBD1|NA|14|TRBJ2-2|TRBV7-9
CASSWTGSAGELFF
TGTGCCAGCAGCTGGACAGGGAGTGCCGGGGAGCTGTTTTTT
>TRBD2|NA|14|TRBJ2-7|TRBV5-5
CASSLDTLGGEQYF
TGTGCCAGCAGCTTGGATACCCTGGGAGGGGAGCAGTACTTC
>TRBD1|NA|15|TRBJ1-2|TRBV19
CASSMLSDRSYGYTF
TGTGCCAGTAGTATGCTTTCGGACAGGAGCTATGGCTACACCTTC
>NA|once|13|TRBJ2-5|TRBV7-3
CASSPNQGETQYF
TGTGCCAGCAGCCCCAACCAGGGGGAGACCCAGTACTTC
>NA|once|13|TRBJ2-5|TRBV7-4
CASSFGFLETQYF
TGTGCCAGCAGCTTTGGCTTCCTGGAGACCCAGTACTTC